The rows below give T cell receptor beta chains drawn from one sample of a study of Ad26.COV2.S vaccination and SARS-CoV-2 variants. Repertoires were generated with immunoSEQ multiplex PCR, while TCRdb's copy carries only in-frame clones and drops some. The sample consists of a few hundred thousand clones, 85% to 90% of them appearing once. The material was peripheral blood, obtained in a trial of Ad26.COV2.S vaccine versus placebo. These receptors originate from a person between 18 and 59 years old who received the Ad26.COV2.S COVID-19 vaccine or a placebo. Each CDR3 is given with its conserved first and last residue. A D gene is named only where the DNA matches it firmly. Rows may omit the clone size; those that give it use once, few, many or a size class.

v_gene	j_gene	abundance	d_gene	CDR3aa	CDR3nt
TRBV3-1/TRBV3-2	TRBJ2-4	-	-	CASSQDRWAGIQYF	TGTGCCAGCAGCCAAGATCGGTGGGCAGGCATTCAGTACTTC
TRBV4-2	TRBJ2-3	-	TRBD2	CASSQVGASGGEDTQYF	TGTGCCAGCAGCCAAGTAGGGGCTAGCGGGGGAGAAGATACGCAGTATTTT
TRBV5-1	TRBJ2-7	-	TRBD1	CASSLGGQGSYEQYF	TGCGCCAGCAGCTTGGGTGGACAGGGGTCCTACGAGCAGTACTTC
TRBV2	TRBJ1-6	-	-	CASSEKGSGFYNSPLHF	TGTGCCAGCAGTGAGAAGGGGTCGGGTTTCTATAATTCACCCCTCCACTTT
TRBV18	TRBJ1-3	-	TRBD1	CASSPPGDRGRTGNTIYF	TGTGCCAGCTCACCACCGGGGGACAGGGGGCGGACTGGAAACACCATATATTTT
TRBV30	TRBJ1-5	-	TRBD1	CAQGGGSQPQHF	TGTGCCCAGGGGGGGGGCTCTCAGCCCCAGCATTTT
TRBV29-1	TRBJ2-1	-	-	CSVEDRAEYNEQFF	TGCAGCGTTGAAGATCGAGCGGAGTACAATGAGCAGTTCTTC
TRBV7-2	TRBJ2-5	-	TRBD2	CASSVSGGETQYF	TGTGCCAGCAGCGTTAGCGGGGGAGAGACCCAGTACTTC
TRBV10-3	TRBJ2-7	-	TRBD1	CAISESDRVLLYEQYF	TGTGCCATCAGTGAGTCGGACAGGGTTCTTCTCTACGAGCAGTACTTC
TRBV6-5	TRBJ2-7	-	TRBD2	CASKLAGGNEQYF	TGTGCCAGCAAACTAGCGGGGGGGAACGAGCAGTACTTC
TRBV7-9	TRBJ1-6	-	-	CASSPPGAYSPLHF	TGTGCCAGCAGCCCCCCGGGGGCATACTCACCCCTCCACTTT
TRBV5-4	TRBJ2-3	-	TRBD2	CASSSTSGGGDTQYF	TGTGCCAGCAGCTCGACTAGCGGGGGAGGTGATACGCAGTATTTT
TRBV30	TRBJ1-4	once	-	CAWTRSANEKLFF	TGTGCCTGGACCAGGTCGGCTAATGAAAAACTGTTTTTT
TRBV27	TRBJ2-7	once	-	CASNPRGAGDYEQYF	TGTGCCAGCAATCCCCGGGGGGCGGGGGACTACGAGCAGTACTTC
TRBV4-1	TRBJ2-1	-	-	CASSQDGDAYNEQFF	TGCGCCAGCAGCCAAGATGGCGACGCTTACAATGAGCAGTTCTTC
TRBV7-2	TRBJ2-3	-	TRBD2	CASSLRLLAGGDTQYF	TGTGCCAGCAGCTTAAGATTGCTAGCGGGGGGAGATACGCAGTATTTT
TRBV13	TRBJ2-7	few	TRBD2	CASTSGGSTYEQYF	TGTGCCAGCACCTCGGGGGGTTCCACCTACGAGCAGTACTTC
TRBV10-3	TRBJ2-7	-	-	CAISEQDYEQYF	TGTGCCATCAGTGAGCAGGATTACGAGCAGTACTTC
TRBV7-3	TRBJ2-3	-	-	CASSYGQLGDTQYF	TGTGCCAGCAGCTACGGACAGCTCGGAGATACGCAGTATTTT
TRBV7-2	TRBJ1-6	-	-	CASSLASGRGNSPLHF	TGTGCCAGCAGCTTAGCGTCCGGCAGGGGTAATTCACCCCTCCACTTT
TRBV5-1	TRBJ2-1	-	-	CASSLVGPSYNEQFF	TGCGCCAGCAGCTTGGTCGGTCCCTCCTACAATGAGCAGTTCTTC
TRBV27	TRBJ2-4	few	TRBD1	CASSVYRGTKNIQYF	TGTGCCAGCAGTGTGTACAGGGGAACCAAAAACATTCAGTACTTC
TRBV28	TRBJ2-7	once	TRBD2	CASTSGGVSYEQYF	TGTGCCAGTACTAGCGGGGGGGTGTCCTACGAGCAGTACTTC
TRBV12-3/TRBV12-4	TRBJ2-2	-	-	CPEGELFF	TGTCCCGAGGGGGAGCTGTTTTTT
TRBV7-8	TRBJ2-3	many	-	CASSLGTGFSSDTQYF	TGTGCCAGCAGCTTAGGAACAGGGTTCTCCTCAGATACGCAGTATTTT
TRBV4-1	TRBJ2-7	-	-	CASSQGGVDATYEQYF	TGCGCCAGCAGCCAAGGTGGAGTGGACGCAACCTACGAGCAGTACTTC
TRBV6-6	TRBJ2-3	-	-	CASSYSSAGRTDTQYF	TGTGCCAGCAGTTACTCGAGTGCGGGACGCACAGATACGCAGTATTTT
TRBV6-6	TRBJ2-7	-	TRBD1	CASSYSGTAYEQYF	TGTGCCAGCAGTTACTCGGGGACAGCCTACGAGCAGTACTTC
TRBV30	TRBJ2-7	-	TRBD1	CAASGQGVGEQYF	TGTGCCGCGTCGGGACAGGGGGTGGGAGAGCAGTACTTC
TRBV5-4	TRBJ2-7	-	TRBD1	CASSTQPGQDYEQYF	TGTGCCAGCAGCACCCAGCCGGGACAGGACTACGAGCAGTACTTC